These 16 T cell receptor beta chains were sequenced from one sample in a study of T-cell memory formation after mild COVID-19. TCRdb fed the 5' RACE reads into MiXCR, producing one record per CDR3 protein. The table lists tens of thousands of distinct CDR3 sequences, about a sixth of them singletons. The sample was PBMCs or a T cell subset sorted from them (not recorded which). These receptors all stem from an adult woman who had mild COVID-19 (a few samples of this study predate the infection). Cell type and time point are not known.

This clonotype was seen only a few times. The V and J genes are TRBV15 and TRBJ1-5; no firm D call. The CDR3 sequence is 15 residues long. Trimming left V 0 bases short and J 1 base short, with 7 bases between. CDR1 is LNHNV, CDR2 YYDKDF, per germline (reference sequence). CDR3 sequence reads: CATSRDRGSNQPQHF. The CDR3 DNA sequence: TGTGCCACCAGCAGAGATCGGGGAAGCAATCAGCCCCAGCATTTT.

The chain combines TRBV7-3 with TRBJ1-1; perhaps TRBD1 as D (5 bases). Germline V gene lookup returns CDR1 SGHTA and CDR2 FQGTGA. This CDR3 region has 16 residues. Deletions cut 5 bases from V and 3 bases from J, with 19 bases between. The CDR3: CASSQRTVGDDTEAFF. CDR3 sequence (DNA): TGTGCCAGCAGCCAAAGAACCGTAGGGGACGACACTGAAGCTTTCTTT.

This clonotype turned up a few times. The chain combines TRBV19 with TRBJ2-1; D is perhaps TRBD2 (5 bases). The CDR3 spans 14 residues. The germline CDR1 and CDR2 sequences are LNHDA and SQIVND (reference sequence). V was cut by 5 bases and J by 9 bases, with 17 bases left in between. The CDR3 here is CASSAMTGGTEQFF. The CDR3 nucleotides are TGTGCCAGTAGTGCTATGACTGGAGGCACTGAGCAGTTCTTC.

The DNA for the CDR3 is TGTGCCAGCAGCTCTTGGACTAGCGGGGGCCACTCCTACGAGCAGTACTTC. Residues: CASSSWTSGGHSYEQYF. The chain links TRBV12-3 or TRBV12-4 to TRBJ2-7, with 13 bases matching TRBD2. The CDR3 loop spans 17 amino acids. V lost 6 bases to trimming and J lost 0 bases; unmatched junction nucleotides: 8.

This clonotype was observed a handful of times. The J gene is TRBJ2-1, the V gene TRBV7-9; TRBD2 agrees at 10 bases. Per germline, CDR1 SEHNR and CDR2 FQNEAQ (reference sequence). This CDR3 contains 17 residues. The trim removed 3 bases at V and 4 bases at J, leaving 9 bases unmatched. As DNA, the CDR3 is TGTGCCAGCAGCTTTAGCCTAGCGGGAGTGGGGTACAATGAGCAGTTCTTC. Encoded protein: CASSFSLAGVGYNEQFF.

The chain is built from TRBV4-3 and TRBJ1-5; 7 bases match TRBD1. The CDR3 extends over 16 amino acids. The V and J ends lost 0 bases and 4 bases, in that order; junction bases with no gene match: 6. Germline CDR1 reads LGHNA; CDR2 reads YSLEER. The CDR3 DNA reads TGCGCCAGCAGCCAAGATCGGACAGGATTAAATCAGCCCCAGCATTTT. The encoded protein is CASSQDRTGLNQPQHF.

This sequence joins TRBV7-3 and TRBJ2-1, with 9 bases fitting TRBD1. V lost 1 base, J lost 5 bases, and 6 bases stayed unmatched. This CDR3 spans 16 amino acids. CDR1 SGHTA and CDR2 FQGTGA come from the germline V gene. DNA of the CDR3: TGTGCCAGCAGCTTAATCGGGACAGGGATGAACAATGAGCAGTTCTTC. Its translation: CASSLIGTGMNNEQFF.

Many counts were recorded for this clonotype. The chain recombines TRBV9 with TRBJ2-7, with D perhaps matching TRBD1 (5 bases). V lost 0 bases and J lost 0, with 7 bases in between. Germline V CDR1 and CDR2: SGDLS, YYNGEE. This CDR3 has 14 residues. The CDR3 coding sequence is TGTGCCAGCAGCGTAGGTGACAGCTCCTACGAGCAGTACTTC. Its translation: CASSVGDSSYEQYF.

V gene TRBV7-2 combines with J gene TRBJ2-3; the match to TRBD2 covers 14 bases. CDR1 is SGHTA and CDR2 is FQGNSA in the germline V gene. The CDR3 has 15 amino acids. Unmatched junction bases numbered 6, after V lost 7 bases and J lost 6 bases. Here the CDR3 reads CASIGLAGGGDTQYF. DNA of the CDR3: TGTGCCAGCATCGGACTAGCGGGGGGTGGCGATACGCAGTATTTT.

The CDR3 loop reads CATSDSVAGASITTGELFF. The DNA of the CDR3 is TGTGCCACCAGTGATTCCGTAGCGGGGGCGTCTATAACCACCGGGGAGCTGTTTTTT. J is TRBJ2-2 and V is TRBV24-1, with 9 bases identical to TRBD2. Trimming took 2 bases from V and 4 from J; bases not matched to a gene: 13. Germline CDR1 reads KGHDR; CDR2 reads SFDVKD. This CDR3 has 19 amino acids.

The V call is TRBV15, the J call TRBJ1-1; D gene ambiguous. The germline V and J ends were trimmed by 5 bases and 3 bases, with 10 bases remaining between them. The CDR3 sequence is 13 residues long. The germline V gene has CDR1 LNHNV and CDR2 YYDKDF (reference sequence). CDR3 coding DNA: TGTGCCACCAGCCGGCGCAGATACACTGAAGCTTTCTTT. Amino acids: CATSRRRYTEAFF.

This clonotype showed up just a few times. J is TRBJ1-4 and V is TRBV15; 8 bases agree with TRBD1. Trimming removed 0 bases from V and 7 bases from J; junction bases left unmatched: 10. CDR1 is LNHNV, CDR2 YYDKDF, per germline (reference sequence). CDR3 length: 17 residues. This CDR3 is CATSRDGYGQGSEKLFF. In DNA form, the CDR3 reads TGTGCCACCAGCAGAGATGGGTACGGACAGGGAAGTGAAAAACTGTTTTTT.

This clonotype came up a few times. This chain links TRBV12-3 or TRBV12-4 with TRBJ2-1; 10 bases agree with TRBD2. J was trimmed by 8 bases and V by 0 bases; bases with no gene match: 7. This CDR3 spans 16 amino acids. DNA of the CDR3: TGTGCCAGCAGTTTAGCGAAGCGGGAGGGCCCCGATGAGCAGTTCTTC. Translation gives CASSLAKREGPDEQFF.

The chain employs TRBV6-5 and TRBJ2-1; no definite D call. V was trimmed by 6 bases and J by 7 bases, leaving 13 bases between them. This CDR3 has 13 residues. Per the germline V gene, CDR1 is MNHEY and CDR2 is SVGAGI. CDR3 residues: CASRTTRRNEQFF. In DNA, the CDR3 is TGTGCCAGCAGGACCACTCGCCGAAATGAGCAGTTCTTC.

This clonotype showed up just a few times. The chain combines TRBV7-9 with TRBJ2-1; either TRBD1 or TRBD2 may supply D (5 bases each). The germline gives CDR1 SEHNR, CDR2 FQNEAQ (reference sequence). The ends were cut back, 5 bases at V and 1 base at J, with 9 bases in the middle. The CDR3 has 14 amino acids. For the CDR3, the DNA is TGTGCCAGCAGCCCGGGGCATTCCTACAATGAGCAGTTCTTC. As protein: CASSPGHSYNEQFF.

This clonotype has only a few counts. The chain employs TRBV12-3 or TRBV12-4 and TRBJ2-2; no definite D call. The V and J ends lost 3 bases and 6 bases respectively, with 23 bases between them. CDR3 length: 18 amino acids. The CDR3 is CASSFLKTSLVGAGELFF. The CDR3, as DNA: TGTGCCAGCAGTTTCCTAAAAACCTCATTAGTTGGAGCCGGGGAGCTGTTTTTT.